The clone carrying this T cell receptor (beta chain) came up once. The data belong to a study of shared clonotypes between healthy human individuals. Germline loops: CDR1 MNHNS, CDR2 SASEGT. Trimming shortened V by 6 bases and J by 12 bases, and 15 bases separated the two germline ends. This CDR3 is 12 amino acids long. The split of CD4+ cells yielded CD45RA+ naive and CD45RA-negative memory subsets. Sequencing used immunoSEQ multiplex PCR; TCRdb keeps in-frame clones, though not all of them. The data hold approximately 2,300,000 clones, with roughly 90% observed a single time. This receptor was taken from a man between 18 and 29 years old in good health. Some clones in this sample may be carry-over from other donors' samples. Sequencing was performed on naive CD4+ T cells from PBMCs. The sample's subset: CD45RA+ positively selected. The genes are TRBV6-1 and TRBJ2-1; D unclear. The CDR3 here is CASRGSPVGQFF. CDR3 DNA: TGTGCCAGCAGGGGATCTCCTGTGGGGCAGTTCTTC.